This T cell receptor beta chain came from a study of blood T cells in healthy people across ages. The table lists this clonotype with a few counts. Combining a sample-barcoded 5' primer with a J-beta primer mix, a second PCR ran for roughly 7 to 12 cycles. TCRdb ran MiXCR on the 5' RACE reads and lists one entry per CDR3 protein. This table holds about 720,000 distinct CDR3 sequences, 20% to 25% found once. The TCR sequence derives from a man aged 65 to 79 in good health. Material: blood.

The chain's CDR3 is CASSEQIYDTQYF. The CDR3 DNA sequence: TGCGCCAGCAGTGAGCAGATTTATGATACGCAGTATTTT. The chain recombines TRBV10-1 with TRBJ2-3, with D uncertain. Germline V lookup: CDR1 WNHNN, CDR2 SYGVQD (reference sequence). The CDR3 has 13 amino acids. V dropped 2 bases and J dropped 6 bases, with 9 bases sitting between them.